A selection of T cell receptor beta chains follows, all from one sample in a study of control samples from healthy donors and cancer patients. The table came from immunoSEQ multiplex PCR; TCRdb's copy has only in-frame clones and leaves some out. The top ten hold roughly 1.5% of the sample, which has 150,000 to 200,000 clones, roughly 89% seen once. The sample taken for sequencing was blood. These TCRs come from a woman aged 50 to 60 in good health. Both conserved end residues are part of each CDR3. Fields, in order: clone size, J gene, D gene, V gene, CDR3 protein, CDR3 DNA. A D gene is named only where the DNA matches it firmly. Not all rows give a size; the values are once, few, many and, for expanded clones, a class.

size: NA; J: TRBJ1-5; D: NA; V: TRBV28; CDR3: CASSLIKGQFHF; DNA: TGTGCCAGCAGTTTAATCAAGGGACAATTCCATTTT
size: NA; J: TRBJ2-1; D: TRBD1; V: TRBV7-9; CDR3: CASSFHRGENEQFF; DNA: TGTGCCAGCAGCTTCCACAGGGGGGAGAATGAGCAGTTCTTC
size: NA; J: TRBJ2-7; D: NA; V: TRBV6-5; CDR3: CASSYSTWDLEQYF; DNA: TGTGCCAGCAGTTACTCGACGTGGGATCTCGAGCAGTACTTC
size: NA; J: TRBJ1-2; D: NA; V: TRBV19; CDR3: CASSITGANYGYTF; DNA: TGTGCCAGTAGTATAACAGGAGCTAACTATGGCTACACCTTC
size: NA; J: TRBJ2-3; D: TRBD1; V: TRBV28; CDR3: CASSPGQGGRDTQYF; DNA: TGTGCCAGCAGTCCCGGACAGGGGGGCCGGGATACGCAGTATTTT
size: few; J: TRBJ2-3; D: TRBD2; V: TRBV24-1; CDR3: CATSDVSGTYTDTQYF; DNA: TGTGCCACCAGTGACGTTAGCGGGACCTACACAGATACGCAGTATTTT
size: NA; J: TRBJ2-1; D: NA; V: TRBV7-9; CDR3: CASSPGPEYNEQFF; DNA: TGTGCCAGCAGCCCGGGGCCGGAGTACAATGAGCAGTTCTTC
size: NA; J: TRBJ2-3; D: NA; V: TRBV7-2; CDR3: CASSPARVVDTQYF; DNA: TGTGCCAGCAGCCCAGCAAGGGTAGTAGATACGCAGTATTTT
size: NA; J: TRBJ1-1; D: NA; V: TRBV5-4; CDR3: CASSSRTENTEAFF; DNA: TGTGCCAGCAGCTCAAGGACAGAGAACACTGAAGCTTTCTTT
size: NA; J: TRBJ1-2; D: NA; V: TRBV5-4; CDR3: CASSLPDGVGYGYTF; DNA: TGTGCCAGCAGCCTACCGGACGGCGTGGGCTATGGCTACACCTTC
size: many; J: TRBJ1-5; D: NA; V: TRBV7-2; CDR3: CASSLASNQPQHF; DNA: TGTGCCAGCAGCTTAGCTAGCAATCAGCCCCAGCATTTT
size: NA; J: TRBJ2-4; D: NA; V: TRBV5-4; CDR3: CASSLGSDKNIQYF; DNA: TGTGCCAGCAGCCTGGGGAGCGACAAAAACATTCAGTACTTC
size: NA; J: TRBJ2-2; D: TRBD2; V: TRBV30; CDR3: CAWSPIAGPTGELFF; DNA: TGTGCCTGGAGCCCCATAGCGGGACCGACCGGGGAGCTGTTTTTT
size: NA; J: TRBJ2-7; D: NA; V: TRBV28; CDR3: CASTEGGYTYEQYF; DNA: TGTGCCAGCACCGAAGGGGGGTATACCTACGAGCAGTACTTC
size: few; J: TRBJ1-2; D: NA; V: TRBV24-1; CDR3: CATSDSGQTYGYTF; DNA: TGTGCCACCAGTGATTCCGGACAGACCTATGGCTACACCTTC
size: NA; J: TRBJ2-7; D: NA; V: TRBV11-3; CDR3: CASSPTGGPRRRDYEQYF; DNA: TGTGCCAGCAGCCCGACCGGGGGGCCCAGGCGCCGAGACTACGAGCAGTACTTC
size: NA; J: TRBJ1-6; D: NA; V: TRBV12-1; CDR3: CASSTRWGPGASYNSPLHF; DNA: NA
size: NA; J: TRBJ2-1; D: TRBD1; V: TRBV19; CDR3: CASSLDRGRREQFF; DNA: TGTGCCAGTAGTTTGGACAGGGGGCGCCGAGAGCAGTTCTTC
size: NA; J: TRBJ2-1; D: NA; V: TRBV28; CDR3: CASSLSISGVGEQFF; DNA: TGTGCCAGCAGTTTATCCATATCAGGGGTTGGGGAGCAGTTCTTC
size: NA; J: TRBJ2-1; D: NA; V: TRBV28; CDR3: CASRRGGWNEQFF; DNA: TGTGCCAGCAGGAGGGGGGGTTGGAATGAGCAGTTCTTC
size: once; J: TRBJ1-5; D: NA; V: TRBV7-9; CDR3: CASSLTADQPQHF; DNA: TGTGCCAGCAGCTTAACGGCGGATCAGCCCCAGCATTTT
size: NA; J: TRBJ1-2; D: TRBD1; V: TRBV6-2/TRBV6-3; CDR3: CASSRDRGRGYGYTF; DNA: TGTGCCAGCAGTCGCGACAGGGGGAGAGGCTATGGCTACACCTTC
size: NA; J: TRBJ2-7; D: TRBD1; V: TRBV28; CDR3: CASSRLGQEDYEQYF; DNA: TGTGCCAGCAGTCGCCTGGGACAGGAAGACTACGAGCAGTACTTC
size: once; J: TRBJ1-2; D: NA; V: TRBV12-3/TRBV12-4; CDR3: CASSVGPNYGYTF; DNA: TGTGCCAGCAGTGTGGGACCTAACTATGGCTACACCTTC
size: NA; J: TRBJ1-1; D: TRBD1; V: TRBV27; CDR3: CASSFKGGYAEAFF; DNA: TGTGCCAGCAGTTTTAAAGGGGGCTATGCTGAAGCTTTCTTT
size: NA; J: TRBJ2-7; D: TRBD2; V: TRBV18; CDR3: CASSPRLASHYEQYF; DNA: TGTGCCAGCTCACCTAGACTAGCCTCTCACTACGAGCAGTACTTC
size: NA; J: TRBJ1-2; D: NA; V: TRBV12-5; CDR3: CASGLDPGLYGYTF; DNA: TGTGCTAGTGGTTTGGATCCGGGGCTGTATGGCTACACCTTC
size: NA; J: TRBJ2-1; D: TRBD1; V: TRBV18; CDR3: CASSPTGTGVNEQFF; DNA: TGTGCCAGCTCACCGACCGGGACAGGGGTCAATGAGCAGTTCTTC
size: NA; J: TRBJ1-6; D: TRBD1; V: TRBV28; CDR3: CASSKTGGVNSPLHF; DNA: TGTGCCAGCAGCAAGACAGGGGGCGTAAATTCACCCCTCCACTTT
size: NA; J: TRBJ1-2; D: NA; V: TRBV5-1; CDR3: CASSLAGAGTNFGYTF; DNA: TGCGCCAGCAGCTTGGCCGGGGCCGGGACTAACTTTGGCTACACCTTC
size: NA; J: TRBJ1-6; D: TRBD1; V: TRBV7-2; CDR3: CASSPAGGMRSSYNSPLHF; DNA: TGTGCCAGCAGCCCCGCAGGGGGAATGCGGAGCTCCTATAATTCACCCCTCCACTTT
size: NA; J: TRBJ2-5; D: NA; V: TRBV7-3; CDR3: CASSLTEGAETQYF; DNA: TGTGCCAGCAGCTTAACGGAAGGGGCAGAGACCCAGTACTTC
size: NA; J: TRBJ2-7; D: TRBD2; V: TRBV3-1/TRBV3-2; CDR3: CASSQIAGGGYEQYF; DNA: TGTGCCAGCAGCCAGATTGCGGGGGGGGGTTACGAGCAGTACTTC
size: NA; J: TRBJ1-6; D: TRBD1; V: TRBV3-1/TRBV3-2; CDR3: CASSQGLRTGGSPLHF; DNA: TGTGCCAGCAGCCAAGGTTTGAGGACAGGGGGTTCACCCCTCCACTTT
size: NA; J: TRBJ2-5; D: NA; V: TRBV20-1; CDR3: CSARVGETQYF; DNA: TGCAGTGCTAGGGTCGGAGAGACCCAGTACTTC
size: NA; J: TRBJ1-1; D: NA; V: TRBV4-3; CDR3: CASRFDRNTEAFF; DNA: TGCGCCAGCAGATTTGACAGGAACACTGAAGCTTTCTTT
size: NA; J: TRBJ2-1; D: TRBD2; V: TRBV4-3; CDR3: CASSRTRPSGRAYNEQFF; DNA: TGCGCCAGCAGCCGCACGAGGCCTAGCGGGAGGGCCTACAATGAGCAGTTCTTC
size: NA; J: TRBJ2-3; D: TRBD1; V: TRBV28; CDR3: CASSLRGLADTQYF; DNA: TGTGCCAGCAGTTTGAGGGGGCTCGCAGATACGCAGTATTTT
size: NA; J: TRBJ1-1; D: NA; V: TRBV19; CDR3: CASSIANRANTEAFF; DNA: TGTGCCAGTAGTATAGCTAACAGGGCGAACACTGAAGCTTTCTTT
size: once; J: TRBJ1-4; D: NA; V: TRBV7-2; CDR3: CASSFREGKLFF; DNA: TGTGCCAGCAGCTTCAGGGAGGGAAAACTGTTTTTT
size: NA; J: TRBJ1-1; D: NA; V: TRBV28; CDR3: CASSDQNTEAFF; DNA: TGTGCCAGCAGTGACCAGAACACTGAAGCTTTCTTT
size: NA; J: TRBJ2-1; D: TRBD2; V: TRBV15; CDR3: CATQRGPYNEQFF; DNA: TGTGCCACGCAGCGGGGACCATACAATGAGCAGTTCTTC
size: NA; J: TRBJ1-2; D: NA; V: TRBV28; CDR3: CASSLLDGYTF; DNA: TGTGCCAGCAGTCTTCTCGATGGCTACACCTTC
size: NA; J: TRBJ2-1; D: TRBD1; V: TRBV30; CDR3: CACKYGTGGWNEQFF; DNA: TGTGCCTGTAAATATGGGACAGGCGGCTGGAATGAGCAGTTCTTC
size: NA; J: TRBJ2-1; D: NA; V: TRBV1; CDR3: CTSSQDLGQGGDEQFF; DNA: TGCACCAGCAGCCAAGATCTGGGACAGGGGGGGGATGAGCAGTTCTTC
size: NA; J: TRBJ2-1; D: TRBD2; V: TRBV4-3; CDR3: CASSSQSGRPYNEQFF; DNA: TGCGCCAGCAGCTCTCAAAGCGGGAGACCCTACAATGAGCAGTTCTTC
size: NA; J: TRBJ1-2; D: NA; V: TRBV7-3; CDR3: CASSYSRDGYGYTF; DNA: TGTGCCAGCAGCTACAGCCGGGACGGCTATGGCTACACCTTC
size: NA; J: TRBJ1-1; D: NA; V: TRBV5-4; CDR3: CASSLQGSTTEAFF; DNA: TGTGCCAGCAGCTTGCAGGGTTCAACAACTGAAGCTTTCTTT
size: NA; J: TRBJ2-5; D: TRBD2; V: TRBV28; CDR3: CASSLWGGQETQYF; DNA: TGTGCCAGCAGTTTATGGGGGGGGCAAGAGACCCAGTACTTC
size: NA; J: TRBJ2-3; D: NA; V: TRBV7-9; CDR3: CASSLTGTYTDTQYF; DNA: TGTGCCAGCAGCCTTACCGGGACTTACACAGATACGCAGTATTTT
size: NA; J: TRBJ1-1; D: NA; V: TRBV7-2; CDR3: CASSLFSGGPEAFF; DNA: TGTGCCAGCAGCTTATTTTCTGGGGGACCTGAAGCTTTCTTT
size: NA; J: TRBJ1-6; D: NA; V: TRBV7-6; CDR3: CASSLRELEGSPLHF; DNA: TGTGCCAGCAGCTTAAGGGAATTAGAAGGGTCACCCCTCCACTTT
size: NA; J: TRBJ1-3; D: NA; V: TRBV2; CDR3: CAREHRSSGNTIYF; DNA: TGTGCCAGAGAACACAGGAGCTCTGGAAACACCATATATTTT